The source of this T cell receptor beta chain is a study of cytomegalovirus exposure and HLA in healthy donors. Amplification used 60 Vbeta primers and 13 Jbeta primers. Clones were read by immunoSEQ multiplex PCR, and TCRdb kept only the in-frame ones, dropping some. The sample has 130,000 to 150,000 clones. The CDR3 has 16 residues. V was trimmed by 4 bases and J by 2 bases, leaving 18 bases between them. Per the germline V gene, CDR1 is MNHNS and CDR2 is SASEGT. The genes are TRBV6-1 and TRBJ2-7, with a tentative D call TRBD2 (6 bases). The specimen was PBMCs. This clonotype was sampled from a woman between 50 and 59 years old in good health and CMV-seronegative. The CDR3 is CASSGRDSGRTYEQYF. The CDR3 DNA reads TGTGCCAGCAGTGGCCGGGACTCAGGACGAACCTACGAGCAGTACTTC.